This T cell receptor beta chain was captured in a study of shared clonotypes between healthy human individuals. Whole-study context: A couple of women and a few men aged 18 to 49 made up the donors. A donor's plate count was three for CD4 naive and three for CD4 memory; CD8 naive had two and CD8 memory one. Whole-study findings and limits: Clonotypes shared by all four donors outscored non-shared clonotypes in generation probability.

Worth noting for this clone: Its antigen is undetermined.

Within Nashville, Tennessee resided all donors, each a Caucasian adult. The CDR3 has 15 amino acids. Germline V lookup: CDR1 SGHTA, CDR2 FQGNSA. The V end was cut by 2 bases, the J end by 0 bases, with 10 bases between. Assay used: immunoSEQ multiplex PCR; TCRdb lists only in-frame clones, some missing. This sample has 2 million to 2.5 million clones, with about 95% found just once. V and J are TRBV7-2 and TRBJ1-1, with D unclear. Material for sequencing was naive CD4+ T cells sorted from blood. As to subset: CD45RA+ positively selected. The TCR originated in a young man in good health. Here the CDR3 reads CASSLFSGMNTEAFF. The CDR3 nucleotides are TGTGCCAGCAGCTTATTCTCGGGCATGAACACTGAAGCTTTCTTT. Together with reference TRBV7-2 and TRBJ1-1, the CDR3 gives the full variable domain: GAGVSQSPSNKVTEKGKDVELRCDPISGHTALYWYRQSLGQGLEFLIYFQGNSAPDKSGLPSDRFSAERTGGSVSTLTIQRTQQEDSAVYLCASSLFSGMNTEAFFGQGTRLTVV.